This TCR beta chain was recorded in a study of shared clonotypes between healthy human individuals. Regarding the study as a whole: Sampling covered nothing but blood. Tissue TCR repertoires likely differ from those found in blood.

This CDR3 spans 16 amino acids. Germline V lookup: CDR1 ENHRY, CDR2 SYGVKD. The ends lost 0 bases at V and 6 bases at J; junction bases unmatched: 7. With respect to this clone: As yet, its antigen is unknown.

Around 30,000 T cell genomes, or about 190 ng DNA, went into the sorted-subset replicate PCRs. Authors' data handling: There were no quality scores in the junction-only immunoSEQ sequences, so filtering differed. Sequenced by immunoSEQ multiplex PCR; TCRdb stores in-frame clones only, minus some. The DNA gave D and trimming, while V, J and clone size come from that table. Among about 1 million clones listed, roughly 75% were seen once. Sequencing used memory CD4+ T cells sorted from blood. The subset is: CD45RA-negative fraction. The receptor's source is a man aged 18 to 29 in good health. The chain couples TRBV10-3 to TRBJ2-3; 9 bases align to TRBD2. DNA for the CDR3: TGTGCCATCAGTGAGTCAAATAGCGGGAGTTCCGATACGCAGTATTTT. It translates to CAISESNSGSSDTQYF.